A selection of T cell receptor beta chains follows, all from one sample in a study of T cells expressing NK-cell markers. TCRdb reprocessed the 5' RACE reads and keeps a single row for each CDR3 protein, giving no DNA. Here the sample table reports approximately 420,000 distinct CDR3 sequences. Sequenced sample: blood T cells: a sorted CD56 or NKG2C T cell subset, CD4+ or CD8+ T cells, or bulk PBMC T cells (not recorded which). The source is a woman between 50 and 59 years old in good health. Each CDR3 is given with its conserved first and last residue.

CDR3 protein: CSARAQGRTEAFF
J gene: TRBJ1-1
V gene: TRBV20-1

CDR3 protein: CASSLFRSTNEKLFF
J gene: TRBJ1-4
V gene: TRBV5-6

CDR3 protein: CASSQTPWNYEQYF
J gene: TRBJ2-7
V gene: TRBV3-1

CDR3 protein: CASSALQVQYF
J gene: TRBJ2-5
V gene: TRBV6-5

CDR3 protein: CASSVGRFQETQYF
J gene: TRBJ2-5
V gene: TRBV9

CDR3 protein: CSARDIGSPNNEQFF
J gene: TRBJ2-1
V gene: TRBV20-1

CDR3 protein: CASSPSTDEQFF
J gene: TRBJ2-1
V gene: TRBV7-3

CDR3 protein: CASSLELAGRFDEQFF
J gene: TRBJ2-1
V gene: TRBV5-1

CDR3 protein: CASATGYEQYF
J gene: TRBJ2-7
V gene: TRBV12-3/TRBV12-4

CDR3 protein: CASSLGGVIGTDTQYF
J gene: TRBJ2-3
V gene: TRBV7-9

CDR3 protein: CSVEGGASTYEQYF
J gene: TRBJ2-7
V gene: TRBV29-1

CDR3 protein: CASSSRGSGYNEQFF
J gene: TRBJ2-1
V gene: TRBV27

CDR3 protein: CSIQRTSGSFTDTQYF
J gene: TRBJ2-3
V gene: TRBV29-1

CDR3 protein: CASSQEIQGYEQYF
J gene: TRBJ2-7
V gene: TRBV4-1

CDR3 protein: CASKEVTYEQYF
J gene: TRBJ2-7
V gene: TRBV7-9

CDR3 protein: CASSIVGTPYGYTF
J gene: TRBJ1-2
V gene: TRBV19

CDR3 protein: CASSLTSITEQFF
J gene: TRBJ2-1
V gene: TRBV19

CDR3 protein: CASSRGVNQPQHF
J gene: TRBJ1-5
V gene: TRBV3-1

CDR3 protein: CASSLVTLAKNIQYF
J gene: TRBJ2-4
V gene: TRBV12-3/TRBV12-4

CDR3 protein: CASSQTGNAFDNEQFF
J gene: TRBJ2-1
V gene: TRBV4-1

CDR3 protein: CASSPVIYSWENTGELFF
J gene: TRBJ2-2
V gene: TRBV12-3/TRBV12-4

CDR3 protein: CASNRGGQYLEQYF
J gene: TRBJ2-7
V gene: TRBV3-1

CDR3 protein: CASSLGPHNSPLHF
J gene: TRBJ1-6
V gene: TRBV27

CDR3 protein: CASSLIVGQLGNQPQHF
J gene: TRBJ1-5
V gene: TRBV7-8

CDR3 protein: CASSEVGQIYNEQFF
J gene: TRBJ2-1
V gene: TRBV25-1

CDR3 protein: CASSLGLRSSYNEQFF
J gene: TRBJ2-1
V gene: TRBV5-1

CDR3 protein: CASSVLETQYF
J gene: TRBJ2-5
V gene: TRBV11-2

CDR3 protein: CSAREQRETNEQFF
J gene: TRBJ2-1
V gene: TRBV20-1

CDR3 protein: CASSFGLERKSGQFF
J gene: TRBJ2-1
V gene: TRBV7-9

CDR3 protein: CATSDLNPKTQYF
J gene: TRBJ2-3
V gene: TRBV24-1

CDR3 protein: CASSIWTSGRRDTQYF
J gene: TRBJ2-3
V gene: TRBV7-2

CDR3 protein: CASSQAIETQYF
J gene: TRBJ2-5
V gene: TRBV3-1

CDR3 protein: CATGRDTVTGELFF
J gene: TRBJ2-2
V gene: TRBV24-1

CDR3 protein: CAPGGLNTGELFF
J gene: TRBJ2-2
V gene: TRBV12-3/TRBV12-4

CDR3 protein: CASSFRVAGRDEQFF
J gene: TRBJ2-1
V gene: TRBV11-2

CDR3 protein: CSAIDFTEAFF
J gene: TRBJ1-1
V gene: TRBV29-1

CDR3 protein: CASSPMGYPNEQFF
J gene: TRBJ2-1
V gene: TRBV11-2

CDR3 protein: CASSLVGLRYEQYF
J gene: TRBJ2-7
V gene: TRBV5-5

CDR3 protein: CSASSGTNNEQFF
J gene: TRBJ2-1
V gene: TRBV20-1

CDR3 protein: CASSSRTSVERLRRETQYF
J gene: TRBJ2-5
V gene: TRBV6-2/TRBV6-3

CDR3 protein: CASSERLAVNEQFF
J gene: TRBJ2-1
V gene: TRBV7-9

CDR3 protein: CASSQELSVKQYF
J gene: TRBJ2-7
V gene: TRBV3-1

CDR3 protein: CSAPIAGRAYNEQFF
J gene: TRBJ2-1
V gene: TRBV20-1

CDR3 protein: CASSVEAGRITYNEQFF
J gene: TRBJ2-1
V gene: TRBV19

CDR3 protein: CASIQPGLPSDTQYF
J gene: TRBJ2-3
V gene: TRBV19

CDR3 protein: CASSRGPGEQYF
J gene: TRBJ2-7
V gene: TRBV12-3/TRBV12-4